The rows below give T cell receptor beta chains drawn from one sample of a study of cytomegalovirus exposure and HLA in healthy donors. The assay was immunoSEQ multiplex PCR, and TCRdb's table has in-frame clones only and misses some. The sample holds more than 90,000 clones, around 76% seen once. The sequencing sample was made of PBMCs. These TCRs come from a man aged 45-65 years in good health and CMV-seropositive. Each CDR3 is given with its conserved first and last residue. Each record gives: clone size, V gene, D gene, J gene, CDR3 DNA, CDR3 protein. D genes are given only for firm matches. Not every row has a clone size; where given, it reads once, few, many or a size class.

NA	TRBV5-4	TRBD2	TRBJ2-7	TGTGCCAGCAGCTCGGGGGGACTAGCGGGGACCTACGAGCAGTACTTC	CASSSGGLAGTYEQYF
NA	TRBV9	TRBD2	TRBJ2-3	TGTGCCAGCAGCGGGAGCGGGGAGAGCACAGATACGCAGTATTTT	CASSGSGESTDTQYF
few	TRBV7-6	TRBD2	TRBJ2-7	TGTGCCAGCAGCATGGTGGGGGAGGGGTACGAGCAGTACTTC	CASSMVGEGYEQYF
few	TRBV15	NA	TRBJ2-2	TGTGCCACCAGCACCAGACAGAGTCCGAACACCGGGGAGCTGTTTTTT	CATSTRQSPNTGELFF
NA	TRBV28	NA	TRBJ2-2	TGTGCCAGCAGTTTCGGCCCGGGTGGGACCGGGGAGCTGTTTTTT	CASSFGPGGTGELFF
NA	TRBV7-2	TRBD1	TRBJ1-2	TGTGCCAGCAGCTTAGCGCTTCGGGGACAGGGTGTCTATGGCTACACCTTC	CASSLALRGQGVYGYTF
NA	TRBV4-3	TRBD1	TRBJ1-2	TGCGCCAGCAGCCATATACCGGCAGGGGGGCCGTCCGGTGAAGGCTACACCTTC	CASSHIPAGGPSGEGYTF
few	TRBV10-3	TRBD1	TRBJ2-7	TGTGCCATCAGTGAGGGAGACAGGGACCACGAGCAGTACTTC	CAISEGDRDHEQYF
NA	TRBV4-2	TRBD2	TRBJ2-7	TGTGCCAGCAGCCAAGCCGGACTAGCGGTCCTGGGGGAGCAGTACTTC	CASSQAGLAVLGEQYF
NA	TRBV19	TRBD1	TRBJ2-1	TGTGCCAGTAGAGCAGGGGGTTCATTTTACAATGAGCAGTTCTTC	CASRAGGSFYNEQFF
NA	TRBV5-8	NA	TRBJ2-1	TGTGCCAGCAGCGTCGGGGTTAGCTCCTACAATGAGCAGTTCTTC	CASSVGVSSYNEQFF
NA	TRBV10-3	NA	TRBJ1-2	TGTGCCATCAGTGAGTCTGCGGATACGAACTATGGCTACACCTTC	CAISESADTNYGYTF
NA	TRBV2	TRBD2	TRBJ2-1	TGTGCCAGCACCCCGCCGGGACTAGCTTACAATGAGCAGTTCTTC	CASTPPGLAYNEQFF
few	TRBV19	TRBD1	TRBJ2-7	TGTGCCAGTAGTAACCCCGGACAGGACTCCTACGAGCAGTACTTC	CASSNPGQDSYEQYF
NA	TRBV15	TRBD2	TRBJ2-7	TGTGCCACCAGCAGGAATCTAGCGGGGTTTACCTACGAGCAGTACTTC	CATSRNLAGFTYEQYF
few	TRBV11-2	TRBD2	TRBJ2-7	TGTGCCACCTCTCCGGGGGGGGACTACGAGCAGTACTTC	CATSPGGDYEQYF
once	TRBV5-1	NA	TRBJ2-6	TGCGCCAGCCGCCCAGGGGAATGGGCCAACGTCCTGACTTTC	CASRPGEWANVLTF
NA	TRBV6-5	TRBD1	TRBJ1-5	TGTGCCAGCAGTCCCTCAGGGGGCGGAGGGCAGCCCCAGCATTTT	CASSPSGGGGQPQHF
NA	TRBV6-1	NA	TRBJ1-2	TGTGCACTGGGCGGCTACACCTTC	CALGGYTF
NA	TRBV28	TRBD1	TRBJ1-2	TGTGCCAGCAGTTCCCAAAAGGACAGGGGGCTCTATGGCTACACCTTC	CASSSQKDRGLYGYTF
NA	TRBV28	NA	TRBJ1-4	TGTGCCAGCACTACTACGCTAGAGGCAACTAATGAAAAACTGTTTTTT	CASTTTLEATNEKLFF
few	TRBV5-6	NA	TRBJ1-2	TGTGCCAGCAGCTTGACAGGCCCCTATGGCTACACCTTC	CASSLTGPYGYTF
NA	TRBV9	TRBD2	TRBJ2-1	TGTGCCAGCGGGGGGGTAGCGGGAGTTGAGCAGTTCTTC	CASGGVAGVEQFF
NA	TRBV15	NA	TRBJ1-5	TGTGCCACCAGCAGAGATCACGGACTCAATCAGCCCCAGCATTTT	CATSRDHGLNQPQHF
NA	TRBV9	NA	TRBJ1-2	TGTGCCAGCAGCCCAAAAGGACAGTATGGCTACACCTTC	CASSPKGQYGYTF
NA	TRBV19	TRBD2	TRBJ2-4	TGTGCCAGTAGTGGGCTAGCGGGGGGGCAGTCGTACATTCAGTACTTC	CASSGLAGGQSYIQYF
NA	TRBV27	NA	TRBJ2-1	TGTGCCAGCAGTCAGAGCGGTTACAATGAGCAGTTCTTC	CASSQSGYNEQFF
NA	TRBV4-1	NA	TRBJ1-5	TGCGCCAGCAGCCAAGATAACGACTATAGCAATCAGCCCCAGCATTTT	CASSQDNDYSNQPQHF